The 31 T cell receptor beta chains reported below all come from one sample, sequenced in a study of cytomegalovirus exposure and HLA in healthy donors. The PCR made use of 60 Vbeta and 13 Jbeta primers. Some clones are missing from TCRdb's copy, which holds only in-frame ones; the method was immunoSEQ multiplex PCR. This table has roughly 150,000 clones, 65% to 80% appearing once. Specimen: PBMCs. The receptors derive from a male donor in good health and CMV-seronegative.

The CDR3, as DNA: TGTGCCTGGAGTGTACAGGGGGCCAACGAGCAGTACTTC. Translating it yields CAWSVQGANEQYF. The chain couples TRBV30 to TRBJ2-7; 9 nucleotides agree with TRBD1. CDR1 is GTSNPN, CDR2 SVGIG, per germline (reference sequence). The trim removed 0 bases at V and 5 bases at J, leaving 2 bases unmatched. The CDR3 sequence is 13 residues long.

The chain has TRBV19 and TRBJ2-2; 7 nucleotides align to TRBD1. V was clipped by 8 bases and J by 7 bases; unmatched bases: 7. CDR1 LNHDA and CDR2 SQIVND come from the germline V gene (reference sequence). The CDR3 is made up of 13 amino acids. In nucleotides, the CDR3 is TGTGCCAGTCGTCCCAGGGGGATCGGGGAGCTGTTTTTT. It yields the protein CASRPRGIGELFF.

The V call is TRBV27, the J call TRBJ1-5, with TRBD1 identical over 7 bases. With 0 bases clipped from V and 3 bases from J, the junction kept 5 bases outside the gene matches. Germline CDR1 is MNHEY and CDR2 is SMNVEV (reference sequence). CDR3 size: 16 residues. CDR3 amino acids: CASSLSSTGINQPQHF. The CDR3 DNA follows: TGTGCCAGCAGTTTATCGTCGACAGGGATCAATCAGCCCCAGCATTTT.

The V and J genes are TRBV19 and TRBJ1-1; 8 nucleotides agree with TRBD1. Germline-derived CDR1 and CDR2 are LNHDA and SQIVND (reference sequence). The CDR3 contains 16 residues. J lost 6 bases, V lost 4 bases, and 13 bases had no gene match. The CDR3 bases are TGTGCCAGTAGTAACACACGCACAGGGGGGAAGTCTGAAGCTTTCTTT. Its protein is CASSNTRTGGKSEAFF.

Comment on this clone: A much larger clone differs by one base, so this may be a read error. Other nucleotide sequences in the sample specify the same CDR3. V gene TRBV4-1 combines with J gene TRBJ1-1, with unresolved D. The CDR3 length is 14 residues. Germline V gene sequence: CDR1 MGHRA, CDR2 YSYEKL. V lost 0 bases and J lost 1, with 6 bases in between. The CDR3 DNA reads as TGCGCCAGCAGCCAAGAGGCACCGAACACTGAAGCTTTCTTT. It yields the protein CASSQEAPNTEAFF.

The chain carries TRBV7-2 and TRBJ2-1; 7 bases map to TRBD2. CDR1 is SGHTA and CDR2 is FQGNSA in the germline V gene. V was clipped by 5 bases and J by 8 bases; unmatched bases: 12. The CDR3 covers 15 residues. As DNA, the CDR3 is TGTGCCAGCAGCCTCGACCGGACTAGGATACATGAGCAGTTCTTC. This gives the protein CASSLDRTRIHEQFF.

CDR3 coding DNA: TGTGCCAGCAGTCCCCGGGACACAGACTTCGTGGATGAAAAACTGTTTTTT. As protein: CASSPRDTDFVDEKLFF. V usage is TRBV6-7 and J usage is TRBJ1-4, with D possibly TRBD1 on 6 matching bases. TRBV6-7 is an ORF, and what it does is uncertain. The CDR3 is 17 residues long. V dropped 5 bases and J dropped 6 bases, with 22 bases sitting between them.

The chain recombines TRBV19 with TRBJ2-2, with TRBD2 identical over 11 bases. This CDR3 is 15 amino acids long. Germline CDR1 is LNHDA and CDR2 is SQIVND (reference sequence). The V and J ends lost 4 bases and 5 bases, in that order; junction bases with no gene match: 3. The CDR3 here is CASSTIAGGTGELFF. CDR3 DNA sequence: TGTGCCAGTAGTACAATAGCGGGAGGGACCGGGGAGCTGTTTTTT.

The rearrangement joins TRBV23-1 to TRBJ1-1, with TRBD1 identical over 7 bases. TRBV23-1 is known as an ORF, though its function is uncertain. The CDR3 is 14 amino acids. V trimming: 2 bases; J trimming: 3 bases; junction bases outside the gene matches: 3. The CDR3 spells CASSQSDRDTEAFF. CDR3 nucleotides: TGCGCCAGCAGTCAAAGCGACAGGGACACTGAAGCTTTCTTT.

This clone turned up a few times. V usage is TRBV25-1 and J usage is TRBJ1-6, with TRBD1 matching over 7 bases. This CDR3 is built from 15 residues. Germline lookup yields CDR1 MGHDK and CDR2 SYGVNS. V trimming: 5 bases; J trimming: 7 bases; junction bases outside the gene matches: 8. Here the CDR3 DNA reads TGTGCCAGCAGTTCCCCAAGGGGGCTAAATTCACCCCTCCACTTT. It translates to CASSSPRGLNSPLHF.

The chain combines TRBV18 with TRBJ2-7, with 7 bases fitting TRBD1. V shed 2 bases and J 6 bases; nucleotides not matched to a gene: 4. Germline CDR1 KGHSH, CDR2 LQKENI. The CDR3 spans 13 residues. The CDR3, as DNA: TGTGCCAGCTCACCAGACAGGGCCCTCGAGCAGTACTTC. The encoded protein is CASSPDRALEQYF.

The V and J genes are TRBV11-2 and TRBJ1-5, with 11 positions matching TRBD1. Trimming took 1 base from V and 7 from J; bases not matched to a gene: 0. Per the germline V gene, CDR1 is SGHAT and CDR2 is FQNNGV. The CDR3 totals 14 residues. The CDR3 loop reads CASSLGTGGQPQHF. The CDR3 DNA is TGTGCCAGCAGCTTAGGGACAGGGGGCCAGCCCCAGCATTTT.

The DNA of the CDR3 is TGTGCCAGCAGTTCGGGACTAGCGGGGGGGGAGCAGTACTTC. Translated, it gives CASSSGLAGGEQYF. This chain connects TRBV27 to TRBJ2-7; 16 positions agree with TRBD2. This CDR3 has 14 residues. The V gene's germline CDR1 is MNHEY and CDR2 SMNVEV (reference sequence). Trimming removed 4 bases from V and 7 bases from J; junction bases left unmatched: 1.

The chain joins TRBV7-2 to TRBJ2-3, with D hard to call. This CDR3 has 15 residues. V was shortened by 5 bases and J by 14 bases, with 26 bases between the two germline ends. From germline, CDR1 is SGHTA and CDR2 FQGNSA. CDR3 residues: CASSPPGIYTDARYF. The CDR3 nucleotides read TGTGCCAGCAGCCCCCCTGGCATATACACAGATGCGCGGTATTTT.

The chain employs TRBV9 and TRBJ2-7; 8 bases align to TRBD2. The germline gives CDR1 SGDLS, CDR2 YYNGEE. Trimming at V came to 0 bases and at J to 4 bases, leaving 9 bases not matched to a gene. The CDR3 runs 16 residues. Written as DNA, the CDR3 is TGTGCCAGCAGCGTAGGGTCGGGAGGGCCGAGTTACGAGCAGTACTTC. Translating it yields CASSVGSGGPSYEQYF.

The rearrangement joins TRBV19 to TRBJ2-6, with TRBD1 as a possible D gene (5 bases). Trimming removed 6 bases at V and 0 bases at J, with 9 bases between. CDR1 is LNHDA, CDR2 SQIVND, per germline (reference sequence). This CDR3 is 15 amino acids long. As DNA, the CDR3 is TGTGCCAGTAGCGGTAGGGGCTCTGGGGCCAACGTCCTGACTTTC. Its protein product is CASSGRGSGANVLTF.

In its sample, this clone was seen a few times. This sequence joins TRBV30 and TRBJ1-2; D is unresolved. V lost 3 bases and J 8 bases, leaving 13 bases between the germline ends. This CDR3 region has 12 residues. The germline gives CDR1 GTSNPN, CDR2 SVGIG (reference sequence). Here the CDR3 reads CAWRLGVGGYTF. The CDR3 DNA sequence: TGTGCCTGGAGACTTGGAGTAGGCGGCTACACCTTC.

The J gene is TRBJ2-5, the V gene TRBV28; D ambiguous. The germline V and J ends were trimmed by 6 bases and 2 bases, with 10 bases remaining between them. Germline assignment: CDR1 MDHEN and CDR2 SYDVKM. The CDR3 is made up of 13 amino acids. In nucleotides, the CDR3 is TGTGCCAGCAGCCCCAGAATTCAAGAGACCCAGTACTTC. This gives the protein CASSPRIQETQYF.

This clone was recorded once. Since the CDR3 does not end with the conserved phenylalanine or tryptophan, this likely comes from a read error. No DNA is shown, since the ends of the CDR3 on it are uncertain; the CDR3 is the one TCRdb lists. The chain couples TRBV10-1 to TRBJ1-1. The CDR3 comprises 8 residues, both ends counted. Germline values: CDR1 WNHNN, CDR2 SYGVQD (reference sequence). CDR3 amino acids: CASSDGTE.

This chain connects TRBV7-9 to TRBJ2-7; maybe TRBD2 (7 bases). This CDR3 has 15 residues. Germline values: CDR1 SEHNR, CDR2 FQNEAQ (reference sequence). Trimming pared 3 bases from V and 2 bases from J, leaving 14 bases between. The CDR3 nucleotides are TGTGCCAGCAGCTTTTCCGGGGGGCTGACCTACGAGCAGTACTTC. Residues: CASSFSGGLTYEQYF.

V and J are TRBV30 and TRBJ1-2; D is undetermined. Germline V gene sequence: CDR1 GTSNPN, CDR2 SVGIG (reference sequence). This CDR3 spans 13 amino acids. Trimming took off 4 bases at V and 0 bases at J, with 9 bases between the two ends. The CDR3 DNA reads TGTGCCTGGATTCGGGGATCTAACTATGGCTACACCTTC. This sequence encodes CAWIRGSNYGYTF.

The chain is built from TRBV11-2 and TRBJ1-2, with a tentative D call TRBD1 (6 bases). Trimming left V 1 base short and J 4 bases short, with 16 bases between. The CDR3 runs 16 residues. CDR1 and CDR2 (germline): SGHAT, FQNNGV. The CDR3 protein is CASSLGAWQGPYGYTF. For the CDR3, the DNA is TGTGCCAGCAGCTTAGGCGCGTGGCAGGGGCCCTATGGCTACACCTTC.

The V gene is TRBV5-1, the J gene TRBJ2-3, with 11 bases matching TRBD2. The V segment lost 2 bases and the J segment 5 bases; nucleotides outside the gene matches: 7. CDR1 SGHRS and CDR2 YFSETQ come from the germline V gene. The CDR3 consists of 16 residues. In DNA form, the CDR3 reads TGCGCCAGCAGCTTCCTAGCGGGGGGCCGGGTAGATACGCAGTATTTT. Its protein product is CASSFLAGGRVDTQYF.

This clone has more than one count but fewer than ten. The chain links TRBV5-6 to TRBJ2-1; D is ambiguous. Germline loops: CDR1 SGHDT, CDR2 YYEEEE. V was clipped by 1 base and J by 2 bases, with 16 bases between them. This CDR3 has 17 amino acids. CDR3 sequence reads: CASSLRSYAAAYNEQFF. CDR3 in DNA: TGTGCCAGCAGCTTGCGGTCCTACGCGGCCGCCTACAATGAGCAGTTCTTC.

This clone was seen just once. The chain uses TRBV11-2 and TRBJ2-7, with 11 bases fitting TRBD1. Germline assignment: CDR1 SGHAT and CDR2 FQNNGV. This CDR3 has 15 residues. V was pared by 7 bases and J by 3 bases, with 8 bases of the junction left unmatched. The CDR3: CASTRTGTGGYEQYF. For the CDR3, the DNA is TGTGCCAGCACCAGAACCGGGACAGGGGGCTACGAGCAGTACTTC.

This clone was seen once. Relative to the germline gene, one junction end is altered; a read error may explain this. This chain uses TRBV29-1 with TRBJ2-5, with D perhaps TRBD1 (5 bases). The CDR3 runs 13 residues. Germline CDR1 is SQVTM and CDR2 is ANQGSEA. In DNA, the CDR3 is TGCAGCGTGGAAGGGGCCCTACAAGAGACCCAGTACTTC. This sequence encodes CSVEGALQETQYF.

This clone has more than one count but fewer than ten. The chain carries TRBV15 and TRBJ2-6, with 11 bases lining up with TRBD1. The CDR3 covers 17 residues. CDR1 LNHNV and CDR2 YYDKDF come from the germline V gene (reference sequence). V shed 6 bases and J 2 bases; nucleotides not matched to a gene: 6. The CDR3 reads CATRSGQGAPGANVLTF. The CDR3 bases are TGTGCCACCAGATCCGGACAGGGGGCGCCTGGGGCCAACGTCCTGACTTTC.

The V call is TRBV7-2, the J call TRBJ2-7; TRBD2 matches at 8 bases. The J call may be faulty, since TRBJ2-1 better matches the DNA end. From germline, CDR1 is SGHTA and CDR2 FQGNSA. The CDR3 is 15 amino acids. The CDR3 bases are TGTGCCAGCGGAAGGAGTAGCGGGACTACCTACGAGCAGTTCTTC. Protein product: CASGRSSGTTYEQFF.

The CDR3: CASSLVAGGPDTQYF. The CDR3 DNA reads as TGTGCCAGCAGCTTGGTGGCGGGAGGGCCAGATACGCAGTATTTT. The chain links TRBV5-6 to TRBJ2-3, with 9 bases that match TRBD2. The V gene end was trimmed by 0 bases and the J gene end by 4 bases; junction bases not matched to a gene: 3. Germline CDR1 reads SGHDT; CDR2 reads YYEEEE. This CDR3 has 15 residues. The entire variable domain, with the rest obtained from reference TRBV5-6 and TRBJ2-3, is as follows: DAGVTQSPTHLIKTRGQQVTLRCSPKSGHDTVSWYQQALGQGPQFIFQYYEEEERQRGNFPDRFSGHQFPNYSSELNVNALLLGDSALYLCASSLVAGGPDTQYFGPGTRLTVL.

The CDR3 region has the DNA TGTGCCAGCAGCTACCACTGGGAGCTGTTTTTT. Translated: CASSYHWELFF. V gene TRBV5-8 combines with J gene TRBJ2-2; D remains unclear. The V and J ends lost 3 bases and 9 bases respectively, with 6 bases between them. CDR3 length: 11 amino acids. Germline V CDR1 and CDR2: SGHTS, YDEGEE.

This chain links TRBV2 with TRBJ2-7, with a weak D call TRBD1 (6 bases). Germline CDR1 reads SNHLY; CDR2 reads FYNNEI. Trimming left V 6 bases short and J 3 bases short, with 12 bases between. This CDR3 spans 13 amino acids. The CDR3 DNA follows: TGTGCCAGCAGGGCCGGGACATACTACGAGCAGTACTTC. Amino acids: CASRAGTYYEQYF. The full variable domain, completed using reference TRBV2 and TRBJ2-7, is EPEVTQTPSHQVTQMGQEVILRCVPISNHLYFYWYRQILGQKVEFLVSFYNNEISEKSEIFDDQFSVERPDGSNFTLKIRSTKLEDSAMYFCASRAGTYYEQYFGPGTRLTVT.